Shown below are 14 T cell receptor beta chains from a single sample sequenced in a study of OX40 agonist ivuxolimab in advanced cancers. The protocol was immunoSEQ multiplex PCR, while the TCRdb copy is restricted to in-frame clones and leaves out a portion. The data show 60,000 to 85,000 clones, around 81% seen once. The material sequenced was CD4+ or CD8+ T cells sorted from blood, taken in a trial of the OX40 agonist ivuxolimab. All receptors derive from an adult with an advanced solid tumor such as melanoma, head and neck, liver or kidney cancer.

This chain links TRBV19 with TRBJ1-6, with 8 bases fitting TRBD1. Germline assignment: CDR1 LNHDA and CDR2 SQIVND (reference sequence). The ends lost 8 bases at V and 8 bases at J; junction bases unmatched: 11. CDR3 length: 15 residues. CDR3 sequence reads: CASGNRQGQDSPLHF. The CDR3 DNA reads TGTGCCAGTGGTAATAGACAGGGGCAAGATTCACCCCTCCACTTT.

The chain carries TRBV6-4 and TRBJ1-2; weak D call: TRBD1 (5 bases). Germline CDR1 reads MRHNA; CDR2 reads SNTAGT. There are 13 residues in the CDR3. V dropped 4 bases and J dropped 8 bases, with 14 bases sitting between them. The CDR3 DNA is TGTGCCAGCAGTGGAGAACCAGGGACCGGCTACACCTTC. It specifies CASSGEPGTGYTF.

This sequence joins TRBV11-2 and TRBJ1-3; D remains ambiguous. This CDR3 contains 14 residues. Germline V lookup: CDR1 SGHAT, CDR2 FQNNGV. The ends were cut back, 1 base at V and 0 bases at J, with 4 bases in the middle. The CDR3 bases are TGTGCCAGCAGCTTAGCTTTCTCTGGAAACACCATATATTTT. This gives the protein CASSLAFSGNTIYF.

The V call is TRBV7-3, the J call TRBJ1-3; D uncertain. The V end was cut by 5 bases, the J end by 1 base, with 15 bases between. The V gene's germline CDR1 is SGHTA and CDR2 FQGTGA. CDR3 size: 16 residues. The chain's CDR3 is CASSPHNPGSGNTIYF. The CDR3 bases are TGTGCCAGCAGCCCCCATAATCCCGGATCTGGAAACACCATATATTTT.

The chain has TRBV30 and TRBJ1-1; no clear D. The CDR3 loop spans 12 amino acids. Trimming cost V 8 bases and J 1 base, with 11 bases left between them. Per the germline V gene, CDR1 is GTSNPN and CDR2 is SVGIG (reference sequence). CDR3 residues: CAGGSGNTEAFF. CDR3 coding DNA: TGTGCCGGAGGGAGCGGGAACACTGAAGCTTTCTTT. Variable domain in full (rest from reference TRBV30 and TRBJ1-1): SQTIHQWPATLVQPVGSPLSLECTVEGTSNPNLYWYRQAAGRGLQLLFYSVGIGQISSEVPQNLSASRPQDRQFILSSKKLLLSDSGFYLCAGGSGNTEAFFGQGTRLTVV.

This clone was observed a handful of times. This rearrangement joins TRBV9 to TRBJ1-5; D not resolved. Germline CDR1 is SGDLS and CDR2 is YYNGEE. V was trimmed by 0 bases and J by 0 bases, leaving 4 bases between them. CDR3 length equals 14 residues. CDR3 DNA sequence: TGTGCCAGCAGCGTAGAAGGTAGCAATCAGCCCCAGCATTTT. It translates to CASSVEGSNQPQHF.

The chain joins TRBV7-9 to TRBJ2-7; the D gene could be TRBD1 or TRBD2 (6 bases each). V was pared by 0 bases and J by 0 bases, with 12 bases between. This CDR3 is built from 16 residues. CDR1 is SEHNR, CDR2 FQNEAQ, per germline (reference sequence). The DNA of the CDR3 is TGTGCCAGCAGCTTAGCGCAAGGGGGGAGCTCCTACGAGCAGTACTTC. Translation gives CASSLAQGGSSYEQYF.

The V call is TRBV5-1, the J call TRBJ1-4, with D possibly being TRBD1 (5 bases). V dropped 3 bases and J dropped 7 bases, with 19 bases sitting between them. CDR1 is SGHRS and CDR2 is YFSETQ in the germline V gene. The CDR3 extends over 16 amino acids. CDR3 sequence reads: CASSSGFGGASEKLFF. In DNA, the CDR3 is TGCGCCAGCAGCTCGGGGTTCGGAGGGGCGAGTGAAAAACTGTTTTTT.

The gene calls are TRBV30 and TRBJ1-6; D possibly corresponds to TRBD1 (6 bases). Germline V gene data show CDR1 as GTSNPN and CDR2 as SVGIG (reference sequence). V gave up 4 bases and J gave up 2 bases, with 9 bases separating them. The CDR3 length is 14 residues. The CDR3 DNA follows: TGTGCCTGGAACGACAGGCCCTATAATTCACCCCTCCACTTT. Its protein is CAWNDRPYNSPLHF.

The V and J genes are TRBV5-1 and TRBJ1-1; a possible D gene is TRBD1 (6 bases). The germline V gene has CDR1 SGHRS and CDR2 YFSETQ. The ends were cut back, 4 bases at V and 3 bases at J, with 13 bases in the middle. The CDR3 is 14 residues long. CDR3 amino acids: CASSMYRVDTEAFF. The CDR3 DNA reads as TGCGCCAGCAGCATGTACAGGGTGGACACTGAAGCTTTCTTT.

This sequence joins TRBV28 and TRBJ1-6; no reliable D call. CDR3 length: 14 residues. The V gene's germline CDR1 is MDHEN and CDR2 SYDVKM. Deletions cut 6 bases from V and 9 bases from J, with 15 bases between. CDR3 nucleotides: TGTGCCAGCAGCCCCCCCTGGGTGGGTTCACCCCTCCACTTT. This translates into CASSPPWVGSPLHF.

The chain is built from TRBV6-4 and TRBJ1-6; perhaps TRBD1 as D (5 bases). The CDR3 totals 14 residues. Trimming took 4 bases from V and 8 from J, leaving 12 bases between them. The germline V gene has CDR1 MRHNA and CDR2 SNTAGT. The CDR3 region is CASSVTPRDSPLHF. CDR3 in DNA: TGTGCCAGCAGTGTTACTCCCAGGGATTCACCCCTCCACTTT.

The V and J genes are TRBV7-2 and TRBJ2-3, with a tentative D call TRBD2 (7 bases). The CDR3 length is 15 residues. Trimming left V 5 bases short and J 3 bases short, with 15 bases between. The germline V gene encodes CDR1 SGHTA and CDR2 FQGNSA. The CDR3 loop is CASSLGGVRTDTQYF. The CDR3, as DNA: TGTGCCAGCAGCCTAGGGGGGGTTCGGACAGATACGCAGTATTTT.

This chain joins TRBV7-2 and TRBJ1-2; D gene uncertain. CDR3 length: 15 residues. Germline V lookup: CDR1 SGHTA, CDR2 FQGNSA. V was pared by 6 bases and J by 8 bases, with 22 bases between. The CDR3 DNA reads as TGTGCCAGCAGATTCACCGCCGGGCTCCGCTTAGGCTACACCTTC. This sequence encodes CASRFTAGLRLGYTF.